What follows is one T cell receptor (beta chain) and its context. These data originate in a study of blood T cells in healthy people across ages. Total RNA, at least 5.5 micrograms per sample, was extracted from PBMCs. Together with a sample-barcoded 5' primer, a J-beta primer mix was included in a second PCR lasting roughly 6 to 12 cycles. TCRdb passed the 5' RACE reads through MiXCR, listing each CDR3 protein once. The table shows some 920,000 distinct CDR3 sequences, with approximately 50% occurring only once. The receptor comes from a woman aged 55-69 years in good health. Sequenced input: blood.

Here the CDR3 reads CASRTQKYKTYEQYF. DNA of the CDR3: TGTGCCAGCAGGACTCAGAAATACAAGACCTACGAGCAGTACTTC. The V and J genes are TRBV11-2 and TRBJ2-7; D is ambiguous. With 6 bases removed from V and 2 bases from J, the gap between germline ends came to 17 bases. CDR1 and CDR2 (germline): SGHAT, FQNNGV. The CDR3 length is 15 residues.